Listed below are T cell receptor beta chains from one sample, sequenced in a study of immune evolution from preneoplasia to lung adenocarcinoma. Produced via immunoSEQ multiplex PCR; TCRdb's table is partial and in-frame only. This table holds 15,000 to 20,000 clones, 65% to 90% found once. What was sequenced was FFPE invasive lung adenocarcinoma tissue. The receptors here all came from a person aged 65 to 85 with invasive lung adenocarcinoma. CDR3s include the opening cysteine and the closing phenylalanine or tryptophan. The order of the fields is clone size, CDR3 length, J gene, V gene, CDR3 protein. Expanded clones are given a class, and other clones once, few, many or no size at all.

>-|14|TRBJ2-1|TRBV6-6
CASSYSRGRDEQFF
>-|14|TRBJ1-2|TRBV5-1
CASSSRDRGRGGTF
>once|14|TRBJ2-5|TRBV7-9
CASSLAEYGETQYF
>few|14|TRBJ2-7|TRBV18
CASSPGLASGEQYF
>-|15|TRBJ2-2|TRBV6-4
CASSVSTGNTGELFF
>few|15|TRBJ2-3|TRBV28
CASSPPARLTDTQYF
>-|13|TRBJ1-4|TRBV18
CASSRGTGEKLFF
>-|14|TRBJ1-1|TRBV4-2
CASSQEGMNTEAFF
>-|13|TRBJ1-5|TRBV2
CASKPGSNQPQHF
>once|12|TRBJ2-3|TRBV7-9
CASTSGTNTQYF
>-|12|TRBJ2-3|TRBV6-5
CATRMVQGTQYF
>-|15|TRBJ2-3|TRBV4-1
CASSHGGGRKDTQYF
>-|15|TRBJ2-4|TRBV7-9
CASSRTGGAKNIQYF
>-|16|TRBJ2-3|TRBV9
CASTPTLTQYADTQYF
>-|15|TRBJ1-1|TRBV2
CASRTGGTANPEAFF
>-|15|TRBJ2-7|TRBV18
CASSQVPGQGNEQYF
>-|15|TRBJ1-1|TRBV18
CASSPYGTTNTEAFF
>-|14|TRBJ1-1|TRBV25-1
CASRIGGMNTEAFF
>-|14|TRBJ2-7|TRBV18
CASSSKTGVYEQYF
>-|12|TRBJ1-1|TRBV30
CAWRRGQGWAFF
>few|14|TRBJ2-3|TRBV7-6
CASSLWEKADTQYF
>-|9|TRBJ1-5|TRBV7-2
CARTQPQHF
>-|17|TRBJ2-1|TRBV12-2
CASRPTSALAGDNEQFF